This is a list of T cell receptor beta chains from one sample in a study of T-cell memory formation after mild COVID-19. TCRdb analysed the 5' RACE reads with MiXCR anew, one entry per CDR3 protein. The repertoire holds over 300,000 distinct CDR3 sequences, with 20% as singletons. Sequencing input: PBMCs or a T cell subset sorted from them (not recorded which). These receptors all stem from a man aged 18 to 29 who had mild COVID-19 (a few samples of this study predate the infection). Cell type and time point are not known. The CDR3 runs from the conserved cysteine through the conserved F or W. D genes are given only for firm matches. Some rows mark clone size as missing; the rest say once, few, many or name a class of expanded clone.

cdr3_nt: TGTGCCAGCAGACCTCCGGGACCGCAAGAGACCCAGTACTTC; cdr3_aa: CASRPPGPQETQYF; d_call: .; j_call: TRBJ2-5; cdr3_length: 14; v_call: TRBV28; clone_size: .
cdr3_nt: TGTGCCAGCAGTTGGGGGGACAGGGATTCCTACGAGCAGTACTTC; cdr3_aa: CASSWGDRDSYEQYF; d_call: TRBD1; j_call: TRBJ2-7; cdr3_length: 15; v_call: TRBV12-3/TRBV12-4; clone_size: .
cdr3_nt: TGTGCCAGCAGCGTAGGTTTCGAGTATCAGCCCCAGCATTTT; cdr3_aa: CASSVGFEYQPQHF; d_call: .; j_call: TRBJ1-5; cdr3_length: 14; v_call: TRBV9; clone_size: .
cdr3_nt: TGTGCCAGCAGTGGGACACGGGTCTATGGCTACACCTTC; cdr3_aa: CASSGTRVYGYTF; d_call: .; j_call: TRBJ1-2; cdr3_length: 13; v_call: TRBV12-3/TRBV12-4; clone_size: .
cdr3_nt: TGCGCCAGCAGCCCCCTCCTAGCGGGGGGGCTTGCGGATGAGCAGTTCTTC; cdr3_aa: CASSPLLAGGLADEQFF; d_call: TRBD2; j_call: TRBJ2-1; cdr3_length: 17; v_call: TRBV5-1; clone_size: few
cdr3_nt: TGTGCCAGCAGTTCCGGACAGGGGATAGATACGCAGTATTTT; cdr3_aa: CASSSGQGIDTQYF; d_call: TRBD1; j_call: TRBJ2-3; cdr3_length: 14; v_call: TRBV12-3/TRBV12-4; clone_size: .
cdr3_nt: TGCAGCGTTGAAGATCTAGGGACAGGGGCCCACGAGCAGTACTTC; cdr3_aa: CSVEDLGTGAHEQYF; d_call: TRBD1; j_call: TRBJ2-7; cdr3_length: 15; v_call: TRBV29-1; clone_size: .
cdr3_nt: TGTGCCAGCACTCCGAGCGACAGCAATCAGCCCCAGCATTTT; cdr3_aa: CASTPSDSNQPQHF; d_call: .; j_call: TRBJ1-5; cdr3_length: 14; v_call: TRBV6-6; clone_size: .
cdr3_nt: TGTGCCAGCAGCGGTGGGACAGGAAATCATCAGCCCCAGCATTTT; cdr3_aa: CASSGGTGNHQPQHF; d_call: TRBD1; j_call: TRBJ1-5; cdr3_length: 15; v_call: TRBV9; clone_size: .
cdr3_nt: TGTGCCAGCAGCTCCAGTGGTTTAGGGCAAACTGAAGCTTTCTTT; cdr3_aa: CASSSSGLGQTEAFF; d_call: .; j_call: TRBJ1-1; cdr3_length: 15; v_call: TRBV7-2; clone_size: few
cdr3_nt: TGTGCCAGCAGCCGCCCGGGGGCTGGGGCCAACGTCCTGACTTTC; cdr3_aa: CASSRPGAGANVLTF; d_call: .; j_call: TRBJ2-6; cdr3_length: 15; v_call: TRBV6-5; clone_size: .
cdr3_nt: TGCGCCAGCAGCTTGGTTTCAGGGGGCCAGCCCCAGCATTTT; cdr3_aa: CASSLVSGGQPQHF; d_call: TRBD1; j_call: TRBJ1-5; cdr3_length: 14; v_call: TRBV5-1; clone_size: .
cdr3_nt: TGCAGTGCCGTCGAGGTTGAGGGCAATCAGCCCCAGCATTTT; cdr3_aa: CSAVEVEGNQPQHF; d_call: .; j_call: TRBJ1-5; cdr3_length: 14; v_call: TRBV20-1; clone_size: .
cdr3_nt: TGTGCCAGCAGCCAAGGATTAAATTCACCCCTCCACTTT; cdr3_aa: CASSQGLNSPLHF; d_call: .; j_call: TRBJ1-6; cdr3_length: 13; v_call: TRBV4-2; clone_size: few
cdr3_nt: TGCGCCAGCAGCTGGGGACTAGCGGGGGTCTACAATGAGCAGTTCTTC; cdr3_aa: CASSWGLAGVYNEQFF; d_call: TRBD2; j_call: TRBJ2-1; cdr3_length: 16; v_call: TRBV5-1; clone_size: few
cdr3_nt: TGTGCCAGCAGGGTCAGCTCTGGGGCCAACGTCCTGACTTTC; cdr3_aa: CASRVSSGANVLTF; d_call: .; j_call: TRBJ2-6; cdr3_length: 14; v_call: TRBV27; clone_size: .
cdr3_nt: TGCGCCAGCAACGGGAGGGGGAGCCTAACCCAAGAGACCCAGTACTTC; cdr3_aa: CASNGRGSLTQETQYF; d_call: TRBD2; j_call: TRBJ2-5; cdr3_length: 16; v_call: TRBV5-1; clone_size: .
cdr3_nt: TGTGCCAGCAGCTTAGCCCCCGGGACAGCCTACGAGCAGTACTTC; cdr3_aa: CASSLAPGTAYEQYF; d_call: TRBD1; j_call: TRBJ2-7; cdr3_length: 15; v_call: TRBV7-2; clone_size: few
cdr3_nt: TGCGCCAGCAGCCAATTCCAGGCAGGAGGCGCAGATACGCAGTATTTT; cdr3_aa: CASSQFQAGGADTQYF; d_call: .; j_call: TRBJ2-3; cdr3_length: 16; v_call: TRBV4-3; clone_size: few
cdr3_nt: TGTGCCAGCAGTTACTCGGACAATTCACCCCTCCACTTT; cdr3_aa: CASSYSDNSPLHF; d_call: .; j_call: TRBJ1-6; cdr3_length: 13; v_call: TRBV6-5; clone_size: .
cdr3_nt: TGTGCCAGCAGCTTGTTCAAGGGACCCTCTGGGGCCAACGTCCTGACTTTC; cdr3_aa: CASSLFKGPSGANVLTF; d_call: .; j_call: TRBJ2-6; cdr3_length: 17; v_call: TRBV5-8; clone_size: .
cdr3_nt: TGTGCCAGTAGTATGTTAGTCGGCCAAGTGACTGAAGCTTTCTTT; cdr3_aa: CASSMLVGQVTEAFF; d_call: .; j_call: TRBJ1-1; cdr3_length: 15; v_call: TRBV19; clone_size: .
cdr3_nt: TGTGCCAGCAGGCCGGGGGGGACTAGCGGGAGAGGAGAGACCCAGTACTTC; cdr3_aa: CASRPGGTSGRGETQYF; d_call: TRBD2; j_call: TRBJ2-5; cdr3_length: 17; v_call: TRBV5-4; clone_size: .
cdr3_nt: TGCAGCGTCCAGCGGAGGGGAAATGAGCAGTTCTTC; cdr3_aa: CSVQRRGNEQFF; d_call: .; j_call: TRBJ2-1; cdr3_length: 12; v_call: TRBV29-1; clone_size: .
cdr3_nt: TGTGCCAGCAATAGGCAGAGGAACACTGAAGCTTTCTTT; cdr3_aa: CASNRQRNTEAFF; d_call: .; j_call: TRBJ1-1; cdr3_length: 13; v_call: TRBV28; clone_size: few
cdr3_nt: TGTGCCAGCAGCTGGACGGCTTCCTACGAGCAGTACTTC; cdr3_aa: CASSWTASYEQYF; d_call: .; j_call: TRBJ2-7; cdr3_length: 13; v_call: TRBV7-9; clone_size: few
cdr3_nt: TGTGCCAGCAGCTTACTGGGCTATAGCGGGGGGATCAGATTACCCTACGAGCAGTACTTC; cdr3_aa: CASSLLGYSGGIRLPYEQYF; d_call: TRBD2; j_call: TRBJ2-7; cdr3_length: 20; v_call: TRBV7-8; clone_size: few
cdr3_nt: TGTGCCAGCAGCCCAGGGTCATCGGACACTGAAGCTTTCTTT; cdr3_aa: CASSPGSSDTEAFF; d_call: .; j_call: TRBJ1-1; cdr3_length: 14; v_call: TRBV11-2; clone_size: few
cdr3_nt: TGTGCCAGCAGCGAGACCGGGACAGGGGCAAACACCGTGGAGCTGTTTTTT; cdr3_aa: CASSETGTGANTVELFF; d_call: TRBD1; j_call: TRBJ2-2; cdr3_length: 17; v_call: TRBV9; clone_size: .
cdr3_nt: TGTGCCAGCAGTCTTCTGGGGGCTAGCACAGATACGCAGTATTTT; cdr3_aa: CASSLLGASTDTQYF; d_call: .; j_call: TRBJ2-3; cdr3_length: 15; v_call: TRBV7-9; clone_size: .
cdr3_nt: TGTGCCAGCAGTCCAACGGCAGGGGCAGCAGATACGCAGTATTTT; cdr3_aa: CASSPTAGAADTQYF; d_call: .; j_call: TRBJ2-3; cdr3_length: 15; v_call: TRBV11-3; clone_size: .
cdr3_nt: TGCAGTGCTAGCGGGGGGGGCTACGAGCAGTACTTC; cdr3_aa: CSASGGGYEQYF; d_call: TRBD2; j_call: TRBJ2-7; cdr3_length: 12; v_call: TRBV20-1; clone_size: .
cdr3_nt: TGCGCCAGCAGCGCGTGGGACAGGGAAAATTGGTCTGAAGCTTTCTTT; cdr3_aa: CASSAWDRENWSEAFF; d_call: TRBD1; j_call: TRBJ1-1; cdr3_length: 16; v_call: TRBV4-3; clone_size: .
cdr3_nt: TGCGCCAGCAGCCTGATCCCAGAACAAGAGACCCAGTACTTC; cdr3_aa: CASSLIPEQETQYF; d_call: .; j_call: TRBJ2-5; cdr3_length: 14; v_call: TRBV5-1; clone_size: .
cdr3_nt: TGCGCCAGCAGCCAAGCAAGCGTGGCCGGCACAGATACGCAGTATTTT; cdr3_aa: CASSQASVAGTDTQYF; d_call: .; j_call: TRBJ2-3; cdr3_length: 16; v_call: TRBV4-3; clone_size: .